This TCR beta chain came from a study of blood T cells in healthy people across ages. Study context: Using template switching, researchers captured about one barcoded beta molecule for each two T cells. Whole-study results and caveats: The study lacked donor CMV status, which possibly confounded expanded clonotype changes.

Remarks on this clonotype: Its cognate antigen is unknown.

Sample-barcoded 5' priming and a J-beta primer mix drove a second PCR of about 6 to 12 cycles. TCRdb recomputed calls from the 5' RACE reads with MiXCR, one row per CDR3 protein. This repertoire shows about 640,000 distinct CDR3 sequences, less than 35% found once; its top ten account for around 14%. The specimen sequenced was blood. This sequence originates from an elderly woman in good health.

DNA of the CDR3: TGTGCCAGCAGCCACCGACAGGTGATGAACACTGAAGCTTTCTTT. Its protein is CASSHRQVMNTEAFF. V gene TRBV3-1 combines with J gene TRBJ1-1, with a possible D match to TRBD1 (6 bases). Trimming took 3 bases from V and 0 from J, leaving 11 bases between them. This CDR3 spans 15 amino acids. Germline CDR1 is LGHDT and CDR2 is YNNKEL (reference sequence). Using reference TRBV3-1 and TRBJ1-1 for the parts outside the CDR3, the full variable domain is DTAVSQTPKYLVTQMGNDKSIKCEQNLGHDTMYWYKQDSKKFLKIMFSYNNKELIINETVPNRFSPKSPDKAHLNLHINSLELGDSAVYFCASSHRQVMNTEAFFGQGTRLTVV.